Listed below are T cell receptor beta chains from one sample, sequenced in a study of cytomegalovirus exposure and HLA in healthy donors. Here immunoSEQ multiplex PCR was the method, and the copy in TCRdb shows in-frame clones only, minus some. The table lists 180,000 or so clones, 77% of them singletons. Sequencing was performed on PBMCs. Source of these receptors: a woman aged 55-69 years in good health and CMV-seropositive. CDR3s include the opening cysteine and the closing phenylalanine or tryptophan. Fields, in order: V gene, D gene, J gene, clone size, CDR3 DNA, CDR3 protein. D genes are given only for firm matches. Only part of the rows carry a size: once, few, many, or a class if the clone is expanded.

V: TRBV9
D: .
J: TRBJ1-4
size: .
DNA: TGTGCCAGCAGCGAGGGGCTTAATGAAAAACTGTTTTTT
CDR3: CASSEGLNEKLFF

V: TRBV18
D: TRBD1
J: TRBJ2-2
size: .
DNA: TGTGCCAGCTCACAGCTACCGGGACAGGGCACCGGGGAGCTGTTTTTT
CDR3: CASSQLPGQGTGELFF

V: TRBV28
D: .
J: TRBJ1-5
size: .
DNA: TGTGCCAGCAGGAACCCGGGTCAGCCCCAGCATTTT
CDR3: CASRNPGQPQHF

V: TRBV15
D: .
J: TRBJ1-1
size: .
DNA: TGTGCCACCAGCATCGACAGGAACACTGAAGCTTTCTTT
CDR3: CATSIDRNTEAFF

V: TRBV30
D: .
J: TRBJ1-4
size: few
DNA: TGTGCCTGGAGTCCCGGGATGTATAATGAAAAACTGTTTTTT
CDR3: CAWSPGMYNEKLFF

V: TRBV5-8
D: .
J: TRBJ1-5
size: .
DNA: TGTGCCAGCAGGGGGGAGGGTTGGCAGCCCCAGCATTTT
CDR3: CASRGEGWQPQHF

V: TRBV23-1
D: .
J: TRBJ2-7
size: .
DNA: TGCGCCAGCAGTCAAGAGAGGGACAACTACGAGCAGTACTTC
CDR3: CASSQERDNYEQYF

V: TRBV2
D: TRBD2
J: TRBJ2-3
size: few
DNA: TGTGCCAGCAGAGCGACTAGCGCAATGGAAGATACGCAGTATTTT
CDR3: CASRATSAMEDTQYF

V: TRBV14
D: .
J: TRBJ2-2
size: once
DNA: TGTGCCAGCAGCCAATTATCGGGTTTGGATGGCGGGGAGCTGTTTTTT
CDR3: CASSQLSGLDGGELFF

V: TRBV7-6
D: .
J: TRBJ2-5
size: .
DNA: TGTGCCAGCTCAAAACGGGCTAGCCTCGGCGGAGAGACCCAGTACTTC
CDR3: CASSKRASLGGETQYF

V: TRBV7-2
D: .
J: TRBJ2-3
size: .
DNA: TGTGCCAGCAGCTTAGACGGGGGACGTGATACGCAGTATTTT
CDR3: CASSLDGGRDTQYF

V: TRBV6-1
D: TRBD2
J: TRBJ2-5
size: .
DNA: TGTGCCAGCAACCCCTTCGGGCTAGCGGAAGAGACCCAGTACTTC
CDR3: CASNPFGLAEETQYF

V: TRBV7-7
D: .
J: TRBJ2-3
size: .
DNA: TGTGCCAGCAGCTTAGGGGTATGGGGCTCGGCAGATACGCAGTATTTT
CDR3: CASSLGVWGSADTQYF

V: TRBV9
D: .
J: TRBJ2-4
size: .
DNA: TGTGCCGGCAGCGCGAACGAGAACATTCAGTACTTC
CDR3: CAGSANENIQYF

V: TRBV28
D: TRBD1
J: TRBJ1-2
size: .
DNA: TGTGCCAGCAGGGGACAGACCTATGGCTACACCTTC
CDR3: CASRGQTYGYTF

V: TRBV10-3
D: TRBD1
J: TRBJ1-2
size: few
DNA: TGTGCCATCAGTGAGTCGACAGGGGTGGGCTATGGCTACACCTTC
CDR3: CAISESTGVGYGYTF

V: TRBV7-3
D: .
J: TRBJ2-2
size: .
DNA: TGTGCCAGCAGCCAACGGGCCGGGGAGCTGTTTTTT
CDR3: CASSQRAGELFF